The 11 T cell receptor beta chains below were found in one sample sequenced in a study of T cell changes during pregnancy in multiple sclerosis. TCRdb's table, derived via immunoSEQ multiplex PCR, lists solely in-frame clones and lacks some. The table includes roughly 70,000 clones, 85% to 95% detected once. The material was peripheral blood, obtained before pregnancy. The receptors were gathered from a female donor with multiple sclerosis, enrolled in a pregnancy study.

The chain carries TRBV7-9 and TRBJ2-1, with TRBD2 matching over 8 bases. The junction had 6 bases not matched to a gene; V was cut back by 5 bases and J by 0 bases. Germline values: CDR1 SEHNR, CDR2 FQNEAQ (reference sequence). The CDR3 is 16 amino acids. CDR3: CASSAIAGISYNEQFF. In DNA form, the CDR3 reads TGTGCCAGCAGCGCAATAGCGGGAATCTCCTACAATGAGCAGTTCTTC.

The rearrangement uses TRBV7-3 and TRBJ1-2; D is undetermined. The germline V gene has CDR1 SGHTA and CDR2 FQGTGA. Trimming pared 5 bases from V and 4 bases from J, leaving 14 bases between. This CDR3 contains 14 residues. In nucleotides, the CDR3 is TGTGCCAGCAGCGCCCATAGGACTATCTATGGCTACACCTTC. Its protein product is CASSAHRTIYGYTF.

A single count supports this clone. The chain employs TRBV7-2 and TRBJ2-1; 9 bases match TRBD1. V lost 3 bases and J lost 3; bases outside the gene matches: 6. The CDR3 loop spans 16 amino acids. Germline lookup yields CDR1 SGHTA and CDR2 FQGNSA. The CDR3 loop is CASSFPGQGGYNEQFF. The CDR3 DNA reads TGTGCCAGCAGCTTCCCGGGACAGGGAGGCTACAATGAGCAGTTCTTC.

The rearrangement joins TRBV28 to TRBJ2-7, with D possibly matching TRBD2 (6 bases). The CDR3 has 12 residues. Germline V gene sequence: CDR1 MDHEN, CDR2 SYDVKM. Trimming pared 6 bases from V and 9 bases from J, leaving 15 bases between. CDR3 nucleotide sequence: TGTGCCAGCAGCAAACCCGGGAGCGGGCAGTACTTC. Translating it yields CASSKPGSGQYF.

With regard to this clone: At one of its ends the junction is not consistent with the germline gene, which may arise from a read error. V is TRBV6-5 and J is TRBJ2-5; weak D call: TRBD1 (6 bases). Germline V gene data show CDR1 as MNHEY and CDR2 as SVGAGI. CDR3 length: 13 amino acids. DNA for the CDR3: TGTGCCAGTAGTTACATGACAGGAAAGACCCAGTACTTC. Translated: CASSYMTGKTQYF.

This clone was seen more than once but under ten times. The chain joins TRBV28 to TRBJ2-3; 11 bases are shared with TRBD2. V trimming: 4 bases; J trimming: 2 bases; junction bases outside the gene matches: 2. The CDR3 has 15 residues. The germline CDR1 and CDR2 sequences are MDHEN and SYDVKM. In nucleotides, the CDR3 is TGTGCCAGCAGTTCGGGACTAGCGGTCACAGATACGCAGTATTTT. Protein product: CASSSGLAVTDTQYF.

This chain links TRBV28 with TRBJ2-7; D is uncertain. Germline V gene sequence: CDR1 MDHEN, CDR2 SYDVKM. CDR3 length: 12 amino acids. V lost 3 bases and J 6 bases, leaving 9 bases between the germline ends. The CDR3 sequence: CASSFSSREQYF. As DNA, the CDR3 is TGTGCCAGCAGTTTTTCTAGTCGCGAGCAGTACTTC. The full variable domain, with the rest looked up from reference TRBV28 and TRBJ2-7, is DVKVTQSSRYLVKRTGEKVFLECVQDMDHENMFWYRQDPGLGLRLIYFSYDVKMKEKGDIPEGYSVSREKKERFSLILESASTNQTSMYLCASSFSSREQYFGPGTRLTVT.

V gene TRBV7-9 combines with J gene TRBJ2-7; tentative D call: TRBD1 (6 bases). The CDR3 is 14 residues long. Germline CDR1 is SEHNR and CDR2 is FQNEAQ (reference sequence). V lost 4 bases, J lost 1 base, and 11 bases lay in between. This chain's CDR3 is CASSSDRRSYEQYF. Here the CDR3 DNA reads TGTGCCAGCAGCTCCGACAGGCGGTCCTACGAGCAGTACTTC.

The CDR3 is CASSSRQDEKLFF. Here the CDR3 DNA reads TGTGCCAGCTCATCAAGACAGGATGAAAAACTGTTTTTT. The genes are TRBV18 and TRBJ1-4; weak D call: TRBD1 (6 bases). The V end was cut by 5 bases, the J end by 6 bases, with 10 bases between. The CDR3 totals 13 residues. CDR1 and CDR2 from the germline V gene are KGHSH and LQKENI.

V gene TRBV11-2 combines with J gene TRBJ2-2; no clear D. This CDR3 comprises 14 residues. Germline V lookup: CDR1 SGHAT, CDR2 FQNNGV. Trimming cost V 2 bases and J 0 bases, with 4 bases left between them. CDR3 bases: TGTGCCAGCAGCTTATACACGAACACCGGGGAGCTGTTTTTT. Amino acids: CASSLYTNTGELFF.

The CDR3 nucleotides read TGCAGCGTTGAACTAGCAGCGTACCAAGAGACCCAGTACTTC. Encoded protein: CSVELAAYQETQYF. The chain has TRBV29-1 and TRBJ2-5; D is possibly TRBD2 (5 bases). Germline V gives CDR1 SQVTM, CDR2 ANQGSEA. The CDR3 spans 14 residues. Trimming took off 2 bases at V and 0 bases at J, with 10 bases between the two ends.